The 20 T cell receptor beta chains below were found in one sample sequenced in a study of T cell responses to AZD1222 COVID-19 vaccine. Only in-frame clones appear in the TCRdb table, and some are missing; sequencing was by immunoSEQ multiplex PCR. The sample has approximately 74,000 clones, roughly 80% seen once. The sample consisted of peripheral blood, taken 28 days after the second AZD1222 dose. These receptors were taken from an adult who received the AZD1222 COVID-19 vaccine.

This clone was observed once. This chain links TRBV9 with TRBJ2-1; D uncertain. The V gene lost 0 bases and the J gene lost 7 bases, with 17 bases spanning the gap. From germline, CDR1 is SGDLS and CDR2 YYNGEE. CDR3 length equals 16 residues. CDR3 nucleotide sequence: TGTGCCAGCAGCGTAGGTCTGCCAGGCCCCGGTAATGAGCAGTTCTTC. Translating it yields CASSVGLPGPGNEQFF.

V and J are TRBV20-1 and TRBJ1-1, with no clear D. Germline CDR1 and CDR2: DFQATT and SNEGSKA (reference sequence). V was shortened by 2 bases and J by 7 bases, with 8 bases between the two germline ends. The CDR3 is 11 amino acids. The CDR3 spells CSARPGFEAFF. For the CDR3, the DNA is TGCAGTGCTAGACCGGGATTTGAAGCTTTCTTT.

The genes are TRBV7-9 and TRBJ1-4; 7 nucleotides match TRBD1. V dropped 3 bases and J dropped 5; count of bases not matched to a gene: 6. CDR1 SEHNR and CDR2 FQNEAQ come from the germline V gene (reference sequence). CDR3 length: 15 residues. The CDR3 DNA reads as TGTGCCAGCAGCTTGGGGGACAGCAAGAATGAAAAACTGTTTTTT. Translation gives CASSLGDSKNEKLFF. The full variable domain, with the rest looked up from reference TRBV7-9 and TRBJ1-4, is DTGVSQNPRHKITKRGQNVTFRCDPISEHNRLYWYRQTLGQGPEFLTYFQNEAQLEKSRLLSDRFSAERPKGSFSTLEIQRTEQGDSAMYLCASSLGDSKNEKLFFGSGTQLSVL.

The chain carries TRBV7-8 and TRBJ2-1; 8 bases are shared with TRBD2. In germline, CDR1 is SGHVS, CDR2 FQNEAQ. Losses at the gene ends were 1 base for V and 7 bases for J; bases not matched to a gene: 3. CDR3 size: 14 residues. Here the CDR3 reads CASSLVSGGNEQFF. The CDR3 DNA reads as TGTGCCAGCAGCTTAGTATCGGGAGGGAATGAGCAGTTCTTC.

The chain has TRBV27 and TRBJ2-3; D assignment may be TRBD1 or TRBD2 (5 bases each). Per the germline V gene, CDR1 is MNHEY and CDR2 is SMNVEV (reference sequence). The length of the CDR3 is 12 residues. Trimming shortened V by 6 bases and J by 8 bases, and 12 bases separated the two germline ends. CDR3 sequence reads: CASRGLALTQYF. CDR3 nucleotides: TGTGCCAGCAGGGGGCTAGCACTTACGCAGTATTTT.

This clone turned up a few times. The CDR3 protein is CASSRFKLSGGAGIEAFF. In DNA, the CDR3 is TGTGCCAGCAGCCGCTTCAAGCTCTCGGGGGGCGCAGGGATTGAAGCTTTCTTT. The V call is TRBV7-2, the J call TRBJ1-1; TRBD1 might be the D (6 bases). Trimming shortened V by 5 bases and J by 7 bases, and 29 bases separated the two germline ends. Germline-derived CDR1 and CDR2 are SGHTA and FQGNSA. The CDR3 covers 18 residues.

This chain links TRBV5-6 with TRBJ2-2; 12 positions match TRBD2. The germline CDR1 and CDR2 sequences are SGHDT and YYEEEE. The J segment lost 5 bases and the V segment lost 4 bases, leaving 6 bases of the junction unmatched. The CDR3 totals 16 residues. CDR3 nucleotides: TGTGCCAGCAGCGTGACTAGCGGGAGAGGAACCGGGGAGCTGTTTTTT. Residues: CASSVTSGRGTGELFF.

The chain recombines TRBV6-6 with TRBJ1-2; D is perhaps TRBD1 (5 bases). The CDR3 runs 13 residues. Germline CDR1 is MNHNY and CDR2 is SVGAGI (reference sequence). V lost 5 bases, J lost 8 bases, and 15 bases lay in between. As DNA, the CDR3 is TGTGCCAGCAGTCGGGGACCAGACGAGGGCTACACCTTC. Amino acid sequence: CASSRGPDEGYTF.

The chain uses TRBV7-2 and TRBJ2-2, with 8 positions matching TRBD2. Germline CDR1 SGHTA, CDR2 FQGNSA. The CDR3 has 16 residues. V lost 2 bases, J lost 7 bases, and 9 bases stayed unmatched. CDR3 nucleotides: TGTGCCAGCAGCTTAAACGGGAGGGCTAAAGGCGGGGAGCTGTTTTTT. Translated: CASSLNGRAKGGELFF.

This sequence joins TRBV27 and TRBJ1-2; D gene uncertain. The V gene lost 8 bases and the J gene lost 7 bases, with 20 bases spanning the gap. CDR3 length: 14 amino acids. CDR1 and CDR2 from the germline V gene are MNHEY and SMNVEV (reference sequence). The DNA for the CDR3 is TGTGCCAGCCTATCGTATTGGGGTGGAGGTGGCTACACCTTC. Protein sequence: CASLSYWGGGGYTF.

J is TRBJ1-1 and V is TRBV5-6; 9 positions agree with TRBD1. V was pared by 5 bases and J by 0 bases, with 8 bases of the junction left unmatched. The CDR3 has 16 residues. Germline CDR1 reads SGHDT; CDR2 reads YYEEEE. DNA of the CDR3: TGTGCCAGCAGTCGTACCGGGACAGGGATGAACACTGAAGCTTTCTTT. Residues: CASSRTGTGMNTEAFF.

The CDR3 loop reads CASSEAKNIQYF. The DNA of the CDR3 is TGTGCCAGCAGTGAGGCCAAAAACATTCAGTACTTC. The chain recombines TRBV25-1 with TRBJ2-4, with unresolved D. The CDR3 totals 12 residues. Germline V lookup: CDR1 MGHDK, CDR2 SYGVNS. Between the trimmed V and J ends, which lost 3 bases and 1 base, there was a span of 1 base. Together with reference TRBV25-1 and TRBJ2-4, the CDR3 gives the full variable domain: EADIYQTPRYLVIGTGKKITLECSQTMGHDKMYWYQQDPGMELHLIHYSYGVNSTEKGDLSSESTVSRIRTEHFPLTLESARPSHTSQYLCASSEAKNIQYFGAGTRLSVL.

The chain employs TRBV10-3 and TRBJ1-4; possibly TRBD1 for D (5 bases). Trimming removed 5 bases from V and 7 bases from J, with 11 bases in between. Germline assignment: CDR1 ENHRY and CDR2 SYGVKD. CDR3 length: 13 residues. CDR3 residues: CAISRGFSEKLFF. Here the CDR3 DNA reads TGTGCCATCAGTAGGGGTTTTAGTGAAAAACTGTTTTTT.

This chain links TRBV18 with TRBJ2-7; D is possibly TRBD1 or TRBD2 (5 bases each). The length of the CDR3 is 15 residues. V lost 1 base to trimming and J lost 2 bases, with 12 bases between them. The germline gives CDR1 KGHSH, CDR2 LQKENI. The CDR3 DNA sequence: TGTGCCAGCTCACCACTCGGGCAGGGACCCTACGAGCAGTACTTC. It translates to CASSPLGQGPYEQYF.

This sequence joins TRBV5-1 and TRBJ2-5; D gene ambiguous. The CDR3 has 12 residues. The germline gives CDR1 SGHRS, CDR2 YFSETQ. Trimming removed 0 bases from V and 1 base from J, with 1 base in between. The CDR3 region is CASSLAQETQYF. The CDR3 bases are TGCGCCAGCAGCTTGGCCCAAGAGACCCAGTACTTC.

The chain couples TRBV7-2 to TRBJ1-1; D possibly corresponds to TRBD1 (5 bases). The CDR3 loop spans 15 amino acids. Germline assignment: CDR1 SGHTA and CDR2 FQGNSA. The V end lost 5 bases, the J end lost 9 bases, and 22 bases lay between the germline ends. CDR3 sequence: CASSRGLAGQSQAFF. The CDR3 DNA follows: TGTGCCAGCAGCCGGGGTTTGGCAGGGCAATCCCAAGCTTTCTTT.

This chain joins TRBV20-1 and TRBJ2-2; D is undetermined. CDR1 and CDR2 from the germline V gene are DFQATT and SNEGSKA (reference sequence). The CDR3 length is 11 residues. Deletions cut 1 base from V and 7 bases from J, with 4 bases between. The CDR3 loop is CSARGGGELFF. The CDR3 bases are TGCAGTGCTAGAGGGGGCGGGGAGCTGTTTTTT.

This clone was seen just once. For the CDR3, the DNA is TGTGCCAGCAGCACTAGCGGCGACACCGGGGAGCTGTTTTTT. It codes for CASSTSGDTGELFF. The chain recombines TRBV25-1 with TRBJ2-2; 8 bases agree with TRBD2. Germline V gene lookup returns CDR1 MGHDK and CDR2 SYGVNS. V dropped 6 bases and J dropped 3; count of bases not matched to a gene: 3. The CDR3 consists of 14 residues.

The CDR3 loop reads CASSIGGGYGDTQYF. CDR3 DNA: TGTGCCAGTAGTATAGGCGGGGGCTATGGAGATACGCAGTATTTT. The chain recombines TRBV19 with TRBJ2-3, with D possibly matching TRBD2 (7 bases). The CDR3 has 15 residues. V was shortened by 1 base and J by 5 bases, with 13 bases between the two germline ends. Germline V gene sequence: CDR1 LNHDA, CDR2 SQIVND (reference sequence).

The rearrangement links TRBV7-8 to TRBJ1-3; D remains unclear. Trimming removed 2 bases at V and 8 bases at J, with 13 bases between. The CDR3 runs 14 residues. Germline lookup yields CDR1 SGHVS and CDR2 FQNEAQ. CDR3 coding DNA: TGTGCCAGCAGCTTAACTAGCAGGTCGGACACCATATATTTT. As protein: CASSLTSRSDTIYF.